The rows below give T cell receptor beta chains drawn from one sample of a study of Graves' ophthalmopathy and Graves' hyperthyroidism. TCRdb re-called the multiplex PCR reads through MiXCR, storing one row per CDR3 protein. The table records about 480,000 distinct CDR3 sequences, around an eighth of them present only once. Sequencing input: blood. Receptors originate from a woman aged 30 to 39 with Graves' ophthalmopathy. CDR3s include the opening cysteine and the closing phenylalanine or tryptophan. The order of the fields is clone size, D gene, J gene, V gene, CDR3 DNA, CDR3 protein. The D gene is left open where the match is weak. The size entry is marked missing in some rows and otherwise reads once, few, many or a size class.

clone_size: many; d_call: -; j_call: TRBJ1-2; v_call: TRBV6-1; cdr3_nt: TGTGCCAGCAGTGACCGGGACTCCAAGAACTATGGCTACACCTTC; cdr3_aa: CASSDRDSKNYGYTF
clone_size: many; d_call: -; j_call: TRBJ1-6; v_call: TRBV5-8; cdr3_nt: TGTGCCAGCAGCTTGGGACAATTACCCCTCCACTTT; cdr3_aa: CASSLGQLPLHF
clone_size: -; d_call: TRBD1; j_call: TRBJ1-2; v_call: TRBV7-9; cdr3_nt: TGTGCCAGCAGCACAATAGGGGGCCGCGGACGCGGCTACACCTTC; cdr3_aa: CASSTIGGRGRGYTF
clone_size: many; d_call: -; j_call: TRBJ2-7; v_call: TRBV29-1; cdr3_nt: TGCAGCGTTGCGCATCATTGGGTTTGGTGGGAGCAGTACTTC; cdr3_aa: CSVAHHWVWWEQYF
clone_size: many; d_call: TRBD1; j_call: TRBJ2-4; v_call: TRBV30; cdr3_nt: TGTGCCTGGGATGGGACAGGGAAAAAAAACATTCAGTACTTC; cdr3_aa: CAWDGTGKKNIQYF
clone_size: many; d_call: -; j_call: TRBJ1-2; v_call: TRBV24-1; cdr3_nt: TGTGCCACCAGTGGTCCAGGGGAAGGCTACACCTTC; cdr3_aa: CATSGPGEGYTF
clone_size: many; d_call: -; j_call: TRBJ1-3; v_call: TRBV30; cdr3_nt: TGTGCCTTTAGACAGATGCCGACTTCTGGAAACACCATATATTTT; cdr3_aa: CAFRQMPTSGNTIYF
clone_size: many; d_call: -; j_call: TRBJ2-7; v_call: TRBV20-1; cdr3_nt: TGCAGTGCTAGAGATGGCAGGGAGTGGCACGAGCAGTACTTC; cdr3_aa: CSARDGREWHEQYF
clone_size: many; d_call: -; j_call: TRBJ2-4; v_call: TRBV28; cdr3_nt: TGTGCCAGCAGTTTCCTAGCCAAAAACATTCAGTACTTC; cdr3_aa: CASSFLAKNIQYF
clone_size: many; d_call: TRBD1; j_call: TRBJ1-2; v_call: TRBV5-4; cdr3_nt: TGTGCCAGCAGCCGCGGACAGGCCTCTTATGGCTACACCTTC; cdr3_aa: CASSRGQASYGYTF
clone_size: few; d_call: -; j_call: TRBJ1-5; v_call: TRBV4-1; cdr3_nt: TGCGCCAGCAGCCAAGATACGGTTCAGCCCCAGCATTTT; cdr3_aa: CASSQDTVQPQHF
clone_size: many; d_call: -; j_call: TRBJ1-6; v_call: TRBV12-3/TRBV12-4; cdr3_nt: TGTGCCAGCAGCTTCGGTGGGAGCTCCTATAATTCACCCCTCCACTTT; cdr3_aa: CASSFGGSSYNSPLHF
clone_size: many; d_call: -; j_call: TRBJ2-7; v_call: TRBV6-1; cdr3_nt: TGTGCCAGCAGTGAAAGTCGTTCGTGGGAGCAGTACTTC; cdr3_aa: CASSESRSWEQYF
clone_size: once; d_call: -; j_call: TRBJ2-5; v_call: TRBV10-1; cdr3_nt: TGCGCCAGCAGTGAGGCAGCCGGTTCAGAAACCGAGTACTTC; cdr3_aa: CASSEAAGSETEYF
clone_size: many; d_call: TRBD2; j_call: TRBJ2-2; v_call: TRBV24-1; cdr3_nt: TGTGCCACCAGTGACCCTATGACTAGCGGAGAGACCGGGGAGCTGTTTTTT; cdr3_aa: CATSDPMTSGETGELFF
clone_size: many; d_call: TRBD1; j_call: TRBJ2-7; v_call: TRBV6-4; cdr3_nt: TGTGCCAGCATCTACAGAGGGAGTCAGGGGGCCTCCTACGAGCAGTACTTC; cdr3_aa: CASIYRGSQGASYEQYF
clone_size: many; d_call: -; j_call: TRBJ1-2; v_call: TRBV6-2/TRBV6-3; cdr3_nt: TGTGCCAGCAGTTACTCACGGGGGCATGGCTACACCTTC; cdr3_aa: CASSYSRGHGYTF
clone_size: many; d_call: -; j_call: TRBJ1-1; v_call: TRBV15; cdr3_nt: TGTGCCACCAGCAGAGATAACACTGAAGCTTTCTTT; cdr3_aa: CATSRDNTEAFF
clone_size: many; d_call: -; j_call: TRBJ2-5; v_call: TRBV6-1; cdr3_nt: TGTGCCAGCAGTGGCTCCGGGGCCTTTGGGACCCAGTACTTC; cdr3_aa: CASSGSGAFGTQYF
clone_size: many; d_call: -; j_call: TRBJ1-2; v_call: TRBV27; cdr3_nt: TGTGCCAGCAGTCCGGGGACGGAAGGCGGCTACACCTTC; cdr3_aa: CASSPGTEGGYTF
clone_size: -; d_call: -; j_call: TRBJ2-7; v_call: TRBV19; cdr3_nt: TGTGCCAGTACCCCCGAGGAGGGGCGCGATGAGCAGTACTTC; cdr3_aa: CASTPEEGRDEQYF
clone_size: many; d_call: -; j_call: TRBJ2-2; v_call: TRBV7-3; cdr3_nt: TGTGCCAGCAGAAAAACGGTCACCGGGGAGCTGTTTTTT; cdr3_aa: CASRKTVTGELFF
clone_size: -; d_call: TRBD1; j_call: TRBJ1-6; v_call: TRBV6-1; cdr3_nt: TGTGCCAGCGACCGACAGGGGGTAAGACATTCACCCCTCCACTTT; cdr3_aa: CASDRQGVRHSPLHF
clone_size: -; d_call: -; j_call: TRBJ1-6; v_call: TRBV6-1; cdr3_nt: TGTGCCAGCAGAACGAATAAGGCCAATTCACACCTCCACTTT; cdr3_aa: CASRTNKANSHLHF
clone_size: many; d_call: -; j_call: TRBJ1-2; v_call: TRBV6-5; cdr3_nt: TGTGCCAGCAGTTCCTACCCTCTCAAGGTTGGCTATGGCTACACCTTC; cdr3_aa: CASSSYPLKVGYGYTF
clone_size: many; d_call: -; j_call: TRBJ1-1; v_call: TRBV6-1; cdr3_nt: TGTGCCAGCAGTCCTAGTACTGAAGCTTTCTTT; cdr3_aa: CASSPSTEAFF
clone_size: -; d_call: TRBD1; j_call: TRBJ1-1; v_call: TRBV6-1; cdr3_nt: TGTGCCAGCAAACCAGGGGGCGAACGGGAAGCTTTCTTT; cdr3_aa: CASKPGGEREAFF
clone_size: -; d_call: -; j_call: TRBJ2-7; v_call: TRBV12-3/TRBV12-4; cdr3_nt: TGTGCCAGCACCTTCGACAGCTCCTACGAGCAGTACTTC; cdr3_aa: CASTFDSSYEQYF
clone_size: -; d_call: -; j_call: TRBJ1-2; v_call: TRBV11-1; cdr3_nt: TGTGCCAGCAGCCCCCTCGGCTGGGGCGCGAACTATGGCTACACCTTC; cdr3_aa: CASSPLGWGANYGYTF
clone_size: many; d_call: -; j_call: TRBJ2-7; v_call: TRBV6-1; cdr3_nt: TGTGCCAGCAATATATTCAGGGAAGTGGTCTACGAGCAGTACTTC; cdr3_aa: CASNIFREVVYEQYF
clone_size: -; d_call: -; j_call: TRBJ2-2; v_call: TRBV30; cdr3_nt: TGTGCCTGGCGTATCCGGGACAAGTCCACCGGGGAGCTGTTTTTT; cdr3_aa: CAWRIRDKSTGELFF
clone_size: -; d_call: -; j_call: TRBJ1-2; v_call: TRBV9; cdr3_nt: TGTGCCAGCAGCGTAGCTTCTAACTATGGCTACACCTTC; cdr3_aa: CASSVASNYGYTF
clone_size: many; d_call: -; j_call: TRBJ1-1; v_call: TRBV13; cdr3_nt: TGTGCCAGCAGTGTGATGAACACTGAAGCTTTCTTT; cdr3_aa: CASSVMNTEAFF
clone_size: -; d_call: -; j_call: TRBJ2-7; v_call: TRBV28; cdr3_nt: TGTGCCAGCAGTATTGCTGACCTTTACTCCTACGAGCAGTACTTC; cdr3_aa: CASSIADLYSYEQYF
clone_size: many; d_call: -; j_call: TRBJ2-7; v_call: TRBV10-3; cdr3_nt: TGTGCCATCAGTGTATCGGAAGGGGAAGTCTACGAGCAGTACTTC; cdr3_aa: CAISVSEGEVYEQYF
clone_size: -; d_call: -; j_call: TRBJ1-1; v_call: TRBV30; cdr3_nt: TGTGCCGAAACACGACAGGTGGACACTGAAGCTTTCTTT; cdr3_aa: CAETRQVDTEAFF